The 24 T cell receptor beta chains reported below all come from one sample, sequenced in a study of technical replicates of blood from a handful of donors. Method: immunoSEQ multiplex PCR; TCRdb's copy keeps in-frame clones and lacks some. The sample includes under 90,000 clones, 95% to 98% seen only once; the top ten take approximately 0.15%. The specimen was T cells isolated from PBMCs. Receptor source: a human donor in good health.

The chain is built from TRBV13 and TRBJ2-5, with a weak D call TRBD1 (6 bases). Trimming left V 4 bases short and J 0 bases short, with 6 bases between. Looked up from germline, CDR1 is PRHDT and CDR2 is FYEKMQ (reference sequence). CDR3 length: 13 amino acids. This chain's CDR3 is CASSWTDQETQYF. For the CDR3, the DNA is TGTGCCAGCAGCTGGACAGACCAAGAGACCCAGTACTTC.

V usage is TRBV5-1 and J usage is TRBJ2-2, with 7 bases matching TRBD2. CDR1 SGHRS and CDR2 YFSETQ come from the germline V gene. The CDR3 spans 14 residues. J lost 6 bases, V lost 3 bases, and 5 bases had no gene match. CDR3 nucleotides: TGCGCCAGCAGCTGGGGGAGGGCCCCCGGGGAGCTGTTTTTT. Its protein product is CASSWGRAPGELFF. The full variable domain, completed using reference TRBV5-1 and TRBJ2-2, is KAGVTQTPRYLIKTRGQQVTLSCSPISGHRSVSWYQQTPGQGLQFLFEYFSETQRNKGNFPGRFSGRQFSNSRSEMNVSTLELGDSALYLCASSWGRAPGELFFGEGSRLTVL.

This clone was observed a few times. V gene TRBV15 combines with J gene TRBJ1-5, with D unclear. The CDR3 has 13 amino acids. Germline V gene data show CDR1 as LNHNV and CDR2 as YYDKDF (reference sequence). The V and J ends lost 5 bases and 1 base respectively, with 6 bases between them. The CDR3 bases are TGTGCCACCAGCCCCCGGAGCAATCAGCCCCAGCATTTT. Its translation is CATSPRSNQPQHF.

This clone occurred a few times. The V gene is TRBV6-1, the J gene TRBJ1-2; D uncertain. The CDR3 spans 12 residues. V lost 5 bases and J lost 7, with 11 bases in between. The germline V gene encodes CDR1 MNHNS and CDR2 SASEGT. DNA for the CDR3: TGTGCCAGCAGTCGTTCGAACAGTGGCTACACCTTC. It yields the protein CASSRSNSGYTF.

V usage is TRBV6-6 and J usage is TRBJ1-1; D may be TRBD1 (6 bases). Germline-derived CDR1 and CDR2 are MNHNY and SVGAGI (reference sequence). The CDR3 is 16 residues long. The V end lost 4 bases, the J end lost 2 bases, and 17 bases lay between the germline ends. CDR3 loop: CASSFITGHLNTEAFF. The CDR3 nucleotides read TGTGCCAGCAGTTTCATTACGGGACACTTAAACACTGAAGCTTTCTTT.

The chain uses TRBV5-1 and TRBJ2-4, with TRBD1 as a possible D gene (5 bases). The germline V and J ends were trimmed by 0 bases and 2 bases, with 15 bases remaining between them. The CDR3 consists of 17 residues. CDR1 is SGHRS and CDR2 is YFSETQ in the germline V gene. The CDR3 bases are TGCGCCAGCAGCTTGGTAGGGGTGGCGAGCTCCAAAAACATTCAGTACTTC. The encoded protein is CASSLVGVASSKNIQYF.

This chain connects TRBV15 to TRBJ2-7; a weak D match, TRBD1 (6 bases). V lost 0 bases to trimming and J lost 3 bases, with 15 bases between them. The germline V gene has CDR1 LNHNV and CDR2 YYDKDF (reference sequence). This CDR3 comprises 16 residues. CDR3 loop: CATSRENPGANYEQYF. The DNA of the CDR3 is TGTGCCACCAGCAGAGAAAATCCAGGGGCCAACTACGAGCAGTACTTC.

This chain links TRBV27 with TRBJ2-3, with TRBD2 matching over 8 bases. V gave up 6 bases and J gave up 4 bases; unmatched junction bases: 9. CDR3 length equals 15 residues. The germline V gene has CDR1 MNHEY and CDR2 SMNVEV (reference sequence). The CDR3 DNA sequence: TGTGCCAGCAGGTCTGCCGGGACTAGATCAGATACGCAGTATTTT. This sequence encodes CASRSAGTRSDTQYF.

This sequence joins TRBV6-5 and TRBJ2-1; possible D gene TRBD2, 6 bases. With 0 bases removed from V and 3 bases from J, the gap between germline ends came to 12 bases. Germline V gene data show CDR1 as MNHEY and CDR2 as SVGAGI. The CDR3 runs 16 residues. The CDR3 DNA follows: TGTGCCAGCAGTTACTCGGGCGGGGCTTACTACAATGAGCAGTTCTTC. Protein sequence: CASSYSGGAYYNEQFF.

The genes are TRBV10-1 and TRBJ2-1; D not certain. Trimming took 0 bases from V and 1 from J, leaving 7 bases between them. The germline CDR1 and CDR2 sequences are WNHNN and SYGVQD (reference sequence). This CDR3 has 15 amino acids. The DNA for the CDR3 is TGCGCCAGCAGTGAGTCCCAGGCTTCCTACAATGAGCAGTTCTTC. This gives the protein CASSESQASYNEQFF.

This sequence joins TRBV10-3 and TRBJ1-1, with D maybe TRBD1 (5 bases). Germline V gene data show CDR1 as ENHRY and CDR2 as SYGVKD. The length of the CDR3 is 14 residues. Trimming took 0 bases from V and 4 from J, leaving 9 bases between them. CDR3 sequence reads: CAISESTRGTEAFF. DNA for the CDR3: TGTGCCATCAGTGAGTCGACAAGGGGCACTGAAGCTTTCTTT.

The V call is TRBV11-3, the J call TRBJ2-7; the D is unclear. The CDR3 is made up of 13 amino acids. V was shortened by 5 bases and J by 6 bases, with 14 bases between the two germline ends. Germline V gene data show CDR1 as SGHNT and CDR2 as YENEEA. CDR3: CASSPRLLIEQYF. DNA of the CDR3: TGTGCCAGCAGCCCCCGTCTTCTAATCGAGCAGTACTTC.

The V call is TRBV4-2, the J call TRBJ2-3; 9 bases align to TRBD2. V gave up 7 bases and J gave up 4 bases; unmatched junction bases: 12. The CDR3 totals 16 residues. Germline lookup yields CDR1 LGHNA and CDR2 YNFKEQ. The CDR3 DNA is TGTGCCAGCACCCCGGGGGCAGTAGCGGGAGCAGATACGCAGTATTTT. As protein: CASTPGAVAGADTQYF.

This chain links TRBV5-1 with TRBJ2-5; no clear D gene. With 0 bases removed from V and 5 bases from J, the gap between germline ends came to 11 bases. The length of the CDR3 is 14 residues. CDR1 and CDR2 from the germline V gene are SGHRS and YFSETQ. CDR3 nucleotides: TGCGCCAGCAGCTTGGCCCTAGTGGAGGAGACCCAGTACTTC. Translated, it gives CASSLALVEETQYF.

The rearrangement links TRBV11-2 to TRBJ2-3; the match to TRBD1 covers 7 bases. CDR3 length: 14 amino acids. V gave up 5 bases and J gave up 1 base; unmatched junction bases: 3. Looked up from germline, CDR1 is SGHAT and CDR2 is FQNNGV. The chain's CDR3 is CASSQGVGTDTQYF. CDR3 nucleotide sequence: TGTGCCAGCAGCCAGGGGGTGGGCACAGATACGCAGTATTTT.

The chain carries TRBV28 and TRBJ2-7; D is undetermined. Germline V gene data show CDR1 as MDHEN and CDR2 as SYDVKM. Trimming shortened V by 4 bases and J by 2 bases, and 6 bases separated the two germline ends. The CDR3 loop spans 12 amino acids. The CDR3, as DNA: TGTGCCAGCAGTTATATAACCTACGAGCAGTACTTC. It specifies CASSYITYEQYF.

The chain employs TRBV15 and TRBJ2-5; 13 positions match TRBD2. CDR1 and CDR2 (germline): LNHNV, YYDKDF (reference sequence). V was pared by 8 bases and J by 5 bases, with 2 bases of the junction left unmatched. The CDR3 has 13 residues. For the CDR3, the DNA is TGTGCCACCCGACTAGCGGGAGGTGAGACCCAGTACTTC. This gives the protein CATRLAGGETQYF.

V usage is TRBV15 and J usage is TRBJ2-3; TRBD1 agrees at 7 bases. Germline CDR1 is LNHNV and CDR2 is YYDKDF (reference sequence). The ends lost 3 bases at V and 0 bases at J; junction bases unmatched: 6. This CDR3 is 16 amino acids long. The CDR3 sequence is CATSRDRRTSTDTQYF. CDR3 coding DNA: TGTGCCACCAGCAGGGACAGGAGGACTAGCACAGATACGCAGTATTTT.

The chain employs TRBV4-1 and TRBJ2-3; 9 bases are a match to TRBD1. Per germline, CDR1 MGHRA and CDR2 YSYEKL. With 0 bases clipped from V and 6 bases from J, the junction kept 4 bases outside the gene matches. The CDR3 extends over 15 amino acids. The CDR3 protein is CASSQDAQGADTQYF. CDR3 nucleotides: TGCGCCAGCAGCCAAGACGCACAGGGGGCCGATACGCAGTATTTT.

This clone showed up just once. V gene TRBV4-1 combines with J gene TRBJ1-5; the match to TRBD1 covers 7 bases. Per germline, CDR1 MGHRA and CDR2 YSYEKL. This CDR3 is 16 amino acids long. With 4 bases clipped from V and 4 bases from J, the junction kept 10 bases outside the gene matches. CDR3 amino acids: CASSLTGPSPNQPQHF. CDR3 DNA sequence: TGCGCCAGCAGCCTGACAGGGCCCTCACCAAATCAGCCCCAGCATTTT.

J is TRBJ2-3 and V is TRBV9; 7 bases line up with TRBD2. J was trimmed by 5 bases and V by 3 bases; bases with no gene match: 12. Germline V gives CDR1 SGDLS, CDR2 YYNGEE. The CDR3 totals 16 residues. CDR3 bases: TGTGCCAGCAGCGATCGCGGGGGAACCGGGGTAGATACGCAGTATTTT. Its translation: CASSDRGGTGVDTQYF.

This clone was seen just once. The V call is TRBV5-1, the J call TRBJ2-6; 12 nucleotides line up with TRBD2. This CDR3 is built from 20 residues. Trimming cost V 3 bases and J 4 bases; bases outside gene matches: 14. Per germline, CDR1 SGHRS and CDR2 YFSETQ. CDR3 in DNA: TGCGCCAGCAGCTGGCAACAGTCGACTAGCGGGAGAACCGGGGCCAACGTCCTGACTTTC. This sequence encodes CASSWQQSTSGRTGANVLTF. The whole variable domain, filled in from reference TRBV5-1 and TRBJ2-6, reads KAGVTQTPRYLIKTRGQQVTLSCSPISGHRSVSWYQQTPGQGLQFLFEYFSETQRNKGNFPGRFSGRQFSNSRSEMNVSTLELGDSALYLCASSWQQSTSGRTGANVLTFGAGSRLTVL.

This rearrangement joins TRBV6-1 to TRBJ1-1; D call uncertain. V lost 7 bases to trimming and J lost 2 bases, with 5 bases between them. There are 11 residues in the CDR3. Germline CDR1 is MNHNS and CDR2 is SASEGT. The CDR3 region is CASTLNTEAFF. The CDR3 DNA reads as TGTGCCAGCACCCTTAACACTGAAGCTTTCTTT.

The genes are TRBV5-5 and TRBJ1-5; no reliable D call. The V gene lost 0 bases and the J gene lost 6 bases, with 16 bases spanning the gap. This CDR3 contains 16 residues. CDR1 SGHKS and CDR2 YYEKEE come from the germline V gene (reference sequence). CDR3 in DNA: TGTGCCAGCAGCTTGGTGGGTAATATCTTAGCTCAGCCCCAGCATTTT. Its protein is CASSLVGNILAQPQHF.